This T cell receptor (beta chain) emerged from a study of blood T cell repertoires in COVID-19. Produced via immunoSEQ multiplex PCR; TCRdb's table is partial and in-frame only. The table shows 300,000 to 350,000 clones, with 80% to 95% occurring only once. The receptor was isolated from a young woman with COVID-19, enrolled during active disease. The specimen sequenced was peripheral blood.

CDR3 region: CASSRGPNQPQHF. The CDR3 DNA reads TGTGCCAGCAGCCGCGGGCCAAATCAGCCCCAGCATTTT. The V call is TRBV7-3, the J call TRBJ1-5, with no clear D. Germline assignment: CDR1 SGHTA and CDR2 FQGTGA. The V end was cut by 5 bases, the J end by 4 bases, with 9 bases between. CDR3 length: 13 residues. Full variable domain (outside the CDR3, taken from reference TRBV7-3 and TRBJ1-5): GAGVSQTPSNKVTEKGKYVELRCDPISGHTALYWYRQSLGQGPEFLIYFQGTGAADDSGLPNDRFFAVRPEGSVSTLKIQRTERGDSAVYLCASSRGPNQPQHFGDGTRLSIL.